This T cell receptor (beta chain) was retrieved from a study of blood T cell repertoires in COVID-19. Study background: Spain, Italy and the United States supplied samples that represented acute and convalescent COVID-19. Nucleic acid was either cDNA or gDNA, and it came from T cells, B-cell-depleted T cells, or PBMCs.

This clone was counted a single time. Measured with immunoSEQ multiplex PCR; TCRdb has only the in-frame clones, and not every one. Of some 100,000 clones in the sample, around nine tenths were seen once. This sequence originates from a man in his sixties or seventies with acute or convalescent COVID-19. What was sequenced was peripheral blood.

In nucleotides, the CDR3 is TGTGCCAACTATAAGAAGAGCTCCTACAATGAGCAGTTCTTC. Amino acids: CANYKKSSYNEQFF. V usage is TRBV21-1 and J usage is TRBJ2-1; the tabulated D call, TRBD2, remains unverified against the DNA. TRBV21-1 is flagged as a pseudogene. This CDR3 spans 14 amino acids.